A selection of T cell receptor beta chains follows, all from one sample in a study of shared clonotypes between healthy human individuals. Assay used: immunoSEQ multiplex PCR; TCRdb lists only in-frame clones, some missing. The data show about 700,000 clones, about 74% seen once. The sequencing sample was made of memory CD4+ T cells sorted from blood. The receptor source for this set is a woman under 40 in good health. Both conserved end residues are part of each CDR3. Fields, in order: V gene, J gene, D gene, clone size, CDR3 DNA, CDR3 protein. A D gene is named only where the DNA matches it firmly. Rows give clone size only sometimes, using once, few, many, or a class for an expanded clone.

TRBV5-1	TRBJ2-2	-	-	TGCGCCAGCAGCGCGGACTACACCGGGGAGCTGTTTTTT	CASSADYTGELFF
TRBV11-2	TRBJ2-5	-	once	TGTGCCAGCAGCTTTGGGGGGCGGGTTTCCCAAGAGACCCAGTACTTC	CASSFGGRVSQETQYF
TRBV7-2	TRBJ1-2	-	-	TGTGCCAGCAGCTTTCAGAGAGCTAACTATGGCTACACCTTC	CASSFQRANYGYTF
TRBV27	TRBJ2-7	-	-	TGTGCCAGCAGCCGAGGGGGAGAGCAGTACTTC	CASSRGGEQYF
TRBV4-2	TRBJ2-5	TRBD2	-	TGTGCCAGCAGCCAACCGGGGGGGGACCAAGAGACCCAGTACTTC	CASSQPGGDQETQYF
TRBV5-1	TRBJ1-4	-	-	TGCGCCAGCAGCATACAGGGTCTTGGAGAAGAAAAACTGTTTTTT	CASSIQGLGEEKLFF
TRBV6-5	TRBJ1-1	TRBD1	-	TGTGCCAGCAGTTACTGGGACAGGGAGGCTGAAGCTTTCTTT	CASSYWDREAEAFF
TRBV19	TRBJ2-3	TRBD2	few	TGTGCCAGTAGTGAAAGCGGGGGGAGCACAGATACGCAGTATTTT	CASSESGGSTDTQYF
TRBV28	TRBJ2-7	-	-	TGTGCCAGCAGTTTCCCAAGGGCCGGAGCGGGTGGCGGCGAGCAGTACTTC	CASSFPRAGAGGGEQYF
TRBV27	TRBJ2-2	-	-	TGTGCCAGCAGTCAACCGGGACAGAACACCGGGGAGCTGTTTTTT	CASSQPGQNTGELFF
TRBV7-8	TRBJ2-7	TRBD1	-	TGTGCCAGCAGCCCACAAAGGGACAGCTACGAGCAGTACTTC	CASSPQRDSYEQYF
TRBV6-4	TRBJ1-5	TRBD1	-	TGTGCCAGCAGTGAGTCAGGGGGCCTAGGGAGTCAGCCCCAGCATTTT	CASSESGGLGSQPQHF
TRBV7-9	TRBJ2-7	-	once	TGTGCCAGCAGCTTACAGGCAGGGGAGGTCCACGAGCAGTACTTC	CASSLQAGEVHEQYF
TRBV10-2	TRBJ2-3	TRBD2	-	TGCGCCACTAAAGGACTAGCGGTCACAGATACGCAGTATTTT	CATKGLAVTDTQYF
TRBV5-6	TRBJ2-3	TRBD1	-	TGTGCCAGCAGCTTGGGCCGGACAGGGGGCCGCACAGATACGCAGTATTTT	CASSLGRTGGRTDTQYF
TRBV5-8	TRBJ1-1	TRBD1	-	TGTGCCAGCAGCTCCCCCGACAGGGAGGTTATGAACACTGAAGCTTTCTTT	CASSSPDREVMNTEAFF
TRBV28	TRBJ2-5	-	few	TGTGCCAGCAGTTTATCGGGGAGGCTAGAGGAGACCCAGTACTTC	CASSLSGRLEETQYF
TRBV6-1	TRBJ2-7	-	-	TGTGCCAGCAGTGAAGCTAGCAGTGGCGTCCTGCCCTACGAGCAGTACTTC	CASSEASSGVLPYEQYF
TRBV5-1	TRBJ2-7	-	-	TGCGCCAGCAGCTGGGTCGGGACTGCCGATGGGGAGCAGTACTTC	CASSWVGTADGEQYF
TRBV5-4	TRBJ2-5	TRBD2	-	TGTGCCAGCAGCCCGAGCGGGGCTCCCCAAGAGACCCAGTACTTC	CASSPSGAPQETQYF
TRBV12-5	TRBJ2-3	TRBD2	-	TGTGCTAGTGGTTTGGGGCCCGCGGGGACTAGCGTGATTAGCACAGATACGCAGTATTTT	CASGLGPAGTSVISTDTQYF
TRBV10-1	TRBJ2-5	-	few	TGCGCCAGCAGTGAGACGGGGCAAGAGACCCAGTACTTC	CASSETGQETQYF
TRBV7-9	TRBJ1-2	-	once	TGTGCCAGCAGCCCTCCCGGCTTGGGCTACACCTTC	CASSPPGLGYTF
TRBV19	TRBJ2-3	-	-	TGTGCCAGTAGTATATCTAGGTACCTCATGTATTTT	CASSISRYLMYF
TRBV13	TRBJ2-7	TRBD2	many	TGTGCCAGCAGCTCTAAAAGACTAGCGGGAGCCCACGAGCAGTACTTC	CASSSKRLAGAHEQYF
TRBV6-1	TRBJ1-6	TRBD1	-	TGTGCCAGCAGACCCGAGGACAGGGATAATTCACCCCTCCACTTT	CASRPEDRDNSPLHF
TRBV5-1	TRBJ1-2	TRBD1	-	TGCGCCAGCAGCTTGGAGGGACAGGGAAATTTGTATGGCTACACCTTC	CASSLEGQGNLYGYTF
TRBV27	TRBJ2-2	TRBD2	-	TGTGCCAGCAGCTGGGGGGGTAGCGGGAGCACCGGGGAGCTGTTTTTT	CASSWGGSGSTGELFF
TRBV7-9	TRBJ1-1	-	few	TGTGCCAGCGCCCCGATACGGTCTGAAGCTTTCTTT	CASAPIRSEAFF
TRBV28	TRBJ2-3	TRBD1	once	TGTGCCAGCATTGAGGGACAGGGGGGCACAGATACGCAGTATTTT	CASIEGQGGTDTQYF
TRBV19	TRBJ2-2	TRBD1	-	TGTGCCAGTAGTATTGCCAGGGGGTTCGAGGGCACCGGGGAGCTGTTTTTT	CASSIARGFEGTGELFF
TRBV30	TRBJ2-1	TRBD2	-	TGTGCCTGGAGTGTTGGACTAGCGGGCTATGAGCAGTTCTTC	CAWSVGLAGYEQFF
TRBV2	TRBJ1-1	-	-	TGTGCCAGCAGTGTCGGCGTACAGAACACTGAAGCTTTCTTT	CASSVGVQNTEAFF
TRBV6-1	TRBJ2-3	TRBD2	-	TGTGCCAGCAGTGATACTAGCGGGAGCGCTGATACGCAGTATTTT	CASSDTSGSADTQYF
TRBV6-4	TRBJ2-2	TRBD1	-	TGTGCCAGCAGTGACCAGGGGACAGGGGACACCGGGGAGCTGTTTTTT	CASSDQGTGDTGELFF
TRBV9	TRBJ1-3	-	many	TGTGCCAGAACCTTCAGGGGAAACACCATATATTTT	CARTFRGNTIYF
TRBV19	TRBJ1-2	TRBD1	-	TGTGCCAGTAGTATGGACAGGGGGAAGTCATACTATGGCTACACCTTC	CASSMDRGKSYYGYTF
TRBV5-1	TRBJ1-1	-	-	TGCGCCAGCAGTTCCGGGACCGATAAGAACACTGAAGCTTTCTTT	CASSSGTDKNTEAFF
TRBV28	TRBJ1-5	-	-	TGTGCCAGCAGTCCCACCCCCGATCAGCCCCAGCATTTT	CASSPTPDQPQHF
TRBV19	TRBJ1-5	-	-	TGTGCCAGTAGTATAGCCCCATCCCGTCGGAAAGATCAGCCCCAGCATTTT	CASSIAPSRRKDQPQHF
TRBV29-1	TRBJ1-1	-	once	TGCAGCGTCTTCCAGGGGAGTGCGGGCACTGAAGCTTTCTTT	CSVFQGSAGTEAFF
TRBV10-1	TRBJ2-3	TRBD2	once	TGCGCCAGCAGTGAGAGACTAGCGGGAGGAATCCGGGCAGATACGCAGTATTTT	CASSERLAGGIRADTQYF
TRBV6-1	TRBJ2-7	TRBD1	-	TGTGCCAGCAGTGTATACAGGGGAGACGAGCAGTACTTC	CASSVYRGDEQYF
TRBV7-8	TRBJ2-2	-	-	TGTGCCAGCAGCGCTCAACAGGGAAGGAAAACCGGGGAGCTGTTTTTT	CASSAQQGRKTGELFF
TRBV28	TRBJ2-5	TRBD2	few	TGTGCCAGCTCTCGCGGGAGGCCCCAAGAGACCCAGTACTTC	CASSRGRPQETQYF
TRBV5-4	TRBJ2-5	-	-	TGTGCCAGCAGCTTGGGGGGGCCCGAGACCCAGTACTTC	CASSLGGPETQYF
TRBV18	TRBJ1-1	-	-	TGTGCCAGCTCACGGTCGGGGGGCCGCGACACTGAAGCTTTCTTT	CASSRSGGRDTEAFF
TRBV2	TRBJ1-1	-	-	TGTGCCAGCAGTGTCGGGCAGGGGACTGAAGCTTTCTTT	CASSVGQGTEAFF
TRBV2	TRBJ2-5	TRBD2	many	TGTGCCAGCAGTGGGACTAGCGGGAAGGAGACCCAGTACTTC	CASSGTSGKETQYF
TRBV28	TRBJ2-5	-	-	TGTGCCAGCAGTTCGGGAGATCTTAGGGAGACCCAGTACTTC	CASSSGDLRETQYF
TRBV5-1	TRBJ2-2	-	-	TGCGCCAGCAGCTGGGGCACCAACACCGGGGAGCTGTTTTTT	CASSWGTNTGELFF
TRBV5-1	TRBJ2-5	TRBD1	-	TGCGCCAGCAGCTCCGGGACAGGGGCTACGGAGACCCAGTACTTC	CASSSGTGATETQYF
TRBV6-1	TRBJ1-1	-	-	TGTGCCAGCAGCTGGGGGCAGCAAACTGAAGCTTTCTTT	CASSWGQQTEAFF
TRBV11-2	TRBJ2-5	-	-	TGTGCCAGCAGCTTAGACGGGAGAGGGACCCAGTACTTC	CASSLDGRGTQYF